This passage covers 24 T cell receptor beta chains from one sample sequenced in a study of OX40 agonist ivuxolimab in advanced cancers. Generated by immunoSEQ multiplex PCR, the TCRdb table keeps only in-frame clones and is missing some. The data contain 55,000 to 85,000 clones, 75% to 90% of them singletons. The source material was CD4+ or CD8+ T cells sorted from blood, sampled in a trial of the OX40 agonist ivuxolimab. The receptors here all came from an adult with an advanced solid tumor such as melanoma, head and neck, liver or kidney cancer.

The rearrangement uses TRBV7-2 and TRBJ2-7; D gene ambiguous. CDR1 and CDR2 from the germline V gene are SGHTA and FQGNSA. Trimming removed 2 bases at V and 2 bases at J, with 10 bases between. The CDR3 is 14 amino acids. The CDR3 sequence is CASSLQSGPYEQYF. For the CDR3, the DNA is TGTGCCAGCAGCTTACAGTCGGGCCCCTACGAGCAGTACTTC.

V usage is TRBV30 and J usage is TRBJ1-6, with no clear D. Per the germline V gene, CDR1 is GTSNPN and CDR2 is SVGIG (reference sequence). Trimming removed 5 bases at V and 8 bases at J, with 16 bases between. The CDR3 runs to 14 residues. DNA of the CDR3: TGTGCCTGGGCTGTCTACGACGACTATTCACCCCTCCACTTT. Translating gives CAWAVYDDYSPLHF.

The rearrangement uses TRBV28 and TRBJ2-5; no clear D. This CDR3 contains 11 residues. V was clipped by 2 bases and J by 9 bases, with 7 bases between them. Germline assignment: CDR1 MDHEN and CDR2 SYDVKM. CDR3 DNA sequence: TGTGCCAGCAGTTTAAGGTTGTCCCAGTACTTC. It specifies CASSLRLSQYF.

V and J are TRBV14 and TRBJ2-5; possibly TRBD2 for D (6 bases). The CDR3 is made up of 12 amino acids. The ends were cut back, 7 bases at V and 9 bases at J, with 15 bases in the middle. Per germline, CDR1 SGHDN and CDR2 FVKESK. CDR3: CASTSMLAAQYF. The CDR3 DNA reads as TGTGCCAGCACCTCCATGTTAGCGGCCCAGTACTTC.

The chain uses TRBV19 and TRBJ2-5, with D perhaps TRBD1 or TRBD2 (6 bases each). The germline V and J ends were trimmed by 4 bases and 5 bases, with 14 bases remaining between them. The CDR3 covers 14 residues. Germline V gene lookup returns CDR1 LNHDA and CDR2 SQIVND (reference sequence). CDR3 amino acids: CASSKGEAGETQYF. CDR3 coding DNA: TGTGCCAGTAGTAAGGGGGAGGCCGGGGAGACCCAGTACTTC.

This chain uses TRBV30 with TRBJ1-2, with TRBD1 matching 7 bases. In germline, CDR1 is GTSNPN, CDR2 SVGIG (reference sequence). J was trimmed by 7 bases and V by 0 bases; bases with no gene match: 5. This CDR3 is 13 amino acids long. CDR3 coding DNA: TGTGCCTGGAGTGTGAAGGGGGCTCTTGGCTACACCTTC. This codes for CAWSVKGALGYTF.

This chain connects TRBV7-3 to TRBJ2-1; TRBD2 aligns across 8 bases. The ends lost 4 bases at V and 4 bases at J; junction bases unmatched: 6. The CDR3 covers 15 residues. Per germline, CDR1 SGHTA and CDR2 FQGTGA. CDR3 bases: TGTGCCAGCAGCTCCGAGGGACTAGAGTACAATGAGCAGTTCTTC. Translation: CASSSEGLEYNEQFF.

The genes are TRBV5-1 and TRBJ2-7, with 11 bases lining up with TRBD1. The CDR3 is made up of 15 amino acids. Trimming took 5 bases from V and 1 from J; bases not matched to a gene: 5. Looked up from germline, CDR1 is SGHRS and CDR2 is YFSETQ. The CDR3 here is CASRPGQGVSYEQYF. The CDR3 nucleotides read TGCGCCAGCAGACCGGGACAGGGGGTGTCCTACGAGCAGTACTTC.

This clone was seen only a few times. This rearrangement joins TRBV5-1 to TRBJ2-1; TRBD2 agrees at 8 bases. CDR3 length: 16 residues. After removal of 1 base from V and 3 bases from J, the junction contained 6 bases not matched to a gene. Germline loops: CDR1 SGHRS, CDR2 YFSETQ. In DNA, the CDR3 is TGCGCCAGCAGCTTGAATGGCGGGGGGTTCTACAATGAGCAGTTCTTC. Protein sequence: CASSLNGGGFYNEQFF.

The rearrangement joins TRBV21-1 to TRBJ1-2; the table calls TRBD1, which could not be checked here. TRBV21-1 is an annotated pseudogene. The CDR3 runs 18 residues. The CDR3 sequence is CASSKGQGTGSIDYGYTF. Here the CDR3 DNA reads TGTGCCAGCAGCAAGGGTCAAGGGACAGGGTCAATCGACTATGGCTACACCTTC.

This chain joins TRBV29-1 and TRBJ2-5; 7 bases are shared with TRBD1. The germline CDR1 and CDR2 sequences are SQVTM and ANQGSEA. The CDR3 is 13 amino acids. V lost 7 bases to trimming and J lost 3 bases; unmatched junction nucleotides: 8. DNA for the CDR3: TGCAGCGCAAAAAAGACAGGGAAAGAGACCCAGTACTTC. Translated, it gives CSAKKTGKETQYF.

This clone has more than one count but fewer than ten. At the DNA level, this CDR3 is encoded by other sequences in the same sample as well. The CDR3 here is CASSLEAGNQPQHF. The CDR3 nucleotides read TGCGCCAGCAGCTTGGAGGCGGGCAATCAGCCCCAGCATTTT. The gene calls are TRBV5-1 and TRBJ1-5; no clear D gene. CDR3 length: 14 amino acids. V was shortened by 0 bases and J by 2 bases, with 6 bases between the two germline ends. CDR1 is SGHRS and CDR2 is YFSETQ in the germline V gene.

The chain is built from TRBV29-1 and TRBJ1-1, with D hard to call. CDR1 and CDR2 (germline): SQVTM, ANQGSEA. V gave up 4 bases and J gave up 2 bases, with 8 bases separating them. CDR3 length: 12 amino acids. The CDR3 sequence is CSVGQENTEAFF. The CDR3 DNA follows: TGCAGCGTTGGGCAAGAAAACACTGAAGCTTTCTTT.

CDR3 region: CASSTLAGDPYNEQFF. The CDR3 DNA follows: TGTGCCAGCAGTACCCTAGCGGGGGATCCCTACAATGAGCAGTTCTTC. The chain is built from TRBV28 and TRBJ2-1, with 10 positions matching TRBD2. The length of the CDR3 is 16 residues. Germline V gives CDR1 MDHEN, CDR2 SYDVKM. V was pared by 5 bases and J by 2 bases, with 6 bases of the junction left unmatched.

This chain links TRBV9 with TRBJ2-3; D may be TRBD1 or TRBD2 (5 bases each). The length of the CDR3 is 15 residues. The germline gives CDR1 SGDLS, CDR2 YYNGEE. Trimming cost V 6 bases and J 5 bases, with 19 bases left between them. CDR3 sequence (DNA): TGTGCCAGCAACACGCTAGGACTCCAGGGAGATACGCAGTATTTT. Residues: CASNTLGLQGDTQYF.

The J gene is TRBJ1-2, the V gene TRBV11-2; a weak D match, TRBD1 (6 bases). Germline V gene lookup returns CDR1 SGHAT and CDR2 FQNNGV. V was cut by 0 bases and J by 0 bases, with 8 bases left in between. The CDR3 sequence is 15 residues long. The CDR3 region has the DNA TGTGCCAGCAGCTTAGAGGGGGCGACTAACTATGGCTACACCTTC. Protein: CASSLEGATNYGYTF.

DNA for the CDR3: TGCAGCGTCGTGGGGACCGCTACGACTGAAGCTTTCTTT. Translated: CSVVGTATTEAFF. V is TRBV29-1 and J is TRBJ1-1, with D perhaps matching TRBD1 (5 bases). CDR1 and CDR2 from the germline V gene are SQVTM and ANQGSEA. The CDR3 totals 13 residues. V was shortened by 6 bases and J by 5 bases, with 16 bases between the two germline ends.

The J gene is TRBJ1-6, the V gene TRBV7-3, with D uncertain. Trimming pared 5 bases from V and 11 bases from J, leaving 13 bases between. Germline V lookup: CDR1 SGHTA, CDR2 FQGTGA. The CDR3 is 13 residues long. CDR3 residues: CASSASSGTPLHF. DNA for the CDR3: TGTGCCAGCAGCGCCTCTTCTGGGACACCCCTCCACTTT.

The chain joins TRBV18 to TRBJ1-2; D remains unclear. The ends were cut back, 6 bases at V and 0 bases at J, with 11 bases in the middle. CDR3 length: 14 residues. CDR1 is KGHSH, CDR2 LQKENI, per germline. The CDR3 reads CASSRTFPNYGYTF. CDR3 DNA sequence: TGTGCCAGCTCCCGGACCTTCCCTAACTATGGCTACACCTTC.

The chain carries TRBV28 and TRBJ1-1, with unresolved D. V shed 6 bases and J shed 7 bases, with 12 bases lying between them. Looked up from germline, CDR1 is MDHEN and CDR2 is SYDVKM. The CDR3 is made up of 12 amino acids. The CDR3 protein is CASSPPGNEAFF. The CDR3 coding sequence is TGTGCCAGCAGCCCGCCGGGGAATGAAGCTTTCTTT.

The V call is TRBV7-2, the J call TRBJ1-4, with 7 bases that match TRBD1. Germline-derived CDR1 and CDR2 are SGHTA and FQGNSA. The CDR3 loop spans 14 amino acids. V lost 5 bases and J lost 5; bases outside the gene matches: 5. CDR3 sequence (DNA): TGTGCCAGCAGCCTAGGGGGCGGGAATGAAAAACTGTTTTTT. Translated: CASSLGGGNEKLFF. The full variable domain, completed using reference TRBV7-2 and TRBJ1-4, is GAGVSQSPSNKVTEKGKDVELRCDPISGHTALYWYRQSLGQGLEFLIYFQGNSAPDKSGLPSDRFSAERTGGSVSTLTIQRTQQEDSAVYLCASSLGGGNEKLFFGSGTQLSVL.

This sequence joins TRBV7-3 and TRBJ1-2, with 8 bases fitting TRBD1. The length of the CDR3 is 14 residues. Germline V lookup: CDR1 SGHTA, CDR2 FQGTGA. J lost 7 bases, V lost 0 bases, and 4 bases had no gene match. The CDR3 loop is CASSLTPDRAGYTF. The DNA for the CDR3 is TGTGCCAGCAGCTTAACGCCGGACAGGGCTGGCTACACCTTC.

V and J are TRBV6-5 and TRBJ1-1, with a tentative D call TRBD1 (6 bases). CDR1 and CDR2 (germline): MNHEY, SVGAGI. Trimming took off 6 bases at V and 3 bases at J, with 17 bases between the two ends. This CDR3 is 15 amino acids long. The CDR3: CASSLQGLGDTEAFF. CDR3 DNA: TGTGCCAGCAGCTTACAGGGCTTAGGAGACACTGAAGCTTTCTTT.

Note on this clone: A much more abundant neighbour one base away suggests this may be a read error. In nucleotides, the CDR3 is TGTGCCAGCAGTTTAGGACAGGGGAATTCACCCCTCCACTTT. It yields the protein CASSLGQGNSPLHF. The genes are TRBV28 and TRBJ1-6; 9 positions match TRBD1. The V gene's germline CDR1 is MDHEN and CDR2 SYDVKM. This CDR3 region has 14 residues. V trimming: 2 bases; J trimming: 7 bases; junction bases outside the gene matches: 0.